The 28 T cell receptor beta chains in this list originate from one sample, sequenced in a study of early stage breast cancer tumors. Using immunoSEQ multiplex PCR, the repertoire was profiled, and TCRdb retains in-frame clones only, with some absent. The profile shows 55,000 to 70,000 clones, more than 70% of them singletons. Sample: blood. These receptors were obtained from a person aged 35-55 years with breast cancer.

The V call is TRBV28, the J call TRBJ1-2, with TRBD1 matching over 9 bases. With 4 bases clipped from V and 4 bases from J, the junction kept 10 bases outside the gene matches. Germline lookup yields CDR1 MDHEN and CDR2 SYDVKM. The CDR3 is made up of 16 amino acids. The CDR3 sequence: CASSSSGTGNGYGYTF. The DNA of the CDR3 is TGTGCCAGCAGTTCATCCGGGACAGGGAACGGCTATGGCTACACCTTC.

CDR3 residues: CAWIRAGANVLTF. In nucleotides, the CDR3 is TGTGCCTGGATACGGGCTGGGGCCAACGTCCTGACTTTC. This chain connects TRBV30 to TRBJ2-6; no clear D gene. V was cut by 4 bases and J by 2 bases, with 6 bases left in between. The CDR3 runs 13 residues. CDR1 and CDR2 (germline): GTSNPN, SVGIG (reference sequence). Full variable domain (missing parts from reference TRBV30 and TRBJ2-6): SQTIHQWPATLVQPVGSPLSLECTVEGTSNPNLYWYRQAAGRGLQLLFYSVGIGQISSEVPQNLSASRPQDRQFILSSKKLLLSDSGFYLCAWIRAGANVLTFGAGSRLTVL.

This clone was seen a few times. This chain links TRBV6-6 with TRBJ2-3; 13 bases align to TRBD2. The CDR3 is 15 amino acids. Germline V gives CDR1 MNHNY, CDR2 SVGAGI (reference sequence). The V gene end was trimmed by 5 bases and the J gene end by 5 bases; junction bases not matched to a gene: 4. CDR3 region: CASSTGTSGEDTQYF. The CDR3 nucleotides read TGTGCCAGCAGTACCGGGACTAGCGGGGAAGATACGCAGTATTTT.

The V gene is TRBV12-5, the J gene TRBJ1-1; 8 nucleotides agree with TRBD1. In germline, CDR1 is LGHNT, CDR2 FRNRAP. V lost 1 base, J lost 4 bases, and 11 bases stayed unmatched. The CDR3 is 17 amino acids. The CDR3, as DNA: TGTGCTAGTGGTTTGGCGGGTACAGGGGGGGTCGGCACTGAAGCTTTCTTT. Translation: CASGLAGTGGVGTEAFF.

The chain joins TRBV7-9 to TRBJ2-7, with a tentative D call TRBD1 (5 bases). Germline assignment: CDR1 SEHNR and CDR2 FQNEAQ (reference sequence). The CDR3 is made up of 13 amino acids. Trimming left V 7 bases short and J 2 bases short, with 12 bases between. CDR3 residues: CASKGSTAYEQYF. The CDR3 bases are TGTGCCAGCAAGGGATCGACAGCCTACGAGCAGTACTTC.

The chain couples TRBV7-9 to TRBJ2-1; D perhaps matches TRBD2 (5 bases). This CDR3 spans 17 amino acids. CDR1 is SEHNR and CDR2 is FQNEAQ in the germline V gene (reference sequence). Deletions cut 0 bases from V and 0 bases from J, with 12 bases between. CDR3 sequence: CASSLAYRGSSYNEQFF. The CDR3 coding sequence is TGTGCCAGCAGCTTAGCTTACCGTGGGAGCTCCTACAATGAGCAGTTCTTC.

This clone was seen a single time. The chain links TRBV7-9 to TRBJ2-7, with D unclear. Between the trimmed V and J ends, which lost 1 base and 7 bases, there was a span of 11 bases. The germline CDR1 and CDR2 sequences are SEHNR and FQNEAQ (reference sequence). This CDR3 is built from 13 residues. The CDR3 sequence: CASSLGVEREQYF. CDR3 bases: TGTGCCAGCAGCTTAGGAGTGGAGAGGGAGCAGTACTTC.

The CDR3 here is CASSLAGVSNEQFF. The DNA for the CDR3 is TGTGCCAGCAGTCTAGCGGGAGTAAGCAATGAGCAGTTCTTC. The chain carries TRBV6-1 and TRBJ2-1; 10 bases map to TRBD2. This CDR3 spans 14 amino acids. Germline values: CDR1 MNHNS, CDR2 SASEGT. The trim removed 5 bases at V and 6 bases at J, leaving 4 bases unmatched.

The rearrangement links TRBV28 to TRBJ1-5; D not certain. V gave up 5 bases and J gave up 3 bases, with 20 bases separating them. Germline V lookup: CDR1 MDHEN, CDR2 SYDVKM. The CDR3 is 17 residues long. This CDR3 reads CASSPNPWTAYNQPQHF. The CDR3 DNA sequence: TGTGCCAGCAGTCCCAACCCTTGGACCGCTTACAATCAGCCCCAGCATTTT.

This clone was observed a handful of times. The chain employs TRBV2 and TRBJ1-4, with 8 positions matching TRBD1. Germline-derived CDR1 and CDR2 are SNHLY and FYNNEI. Trimming cost V 10 bases and J 0 bases; bases outside gene matches: 7. The CDR3 extends over 15 amino acids. The CDR3 sequence: CATLRQGTTNEKLFF. The CDR3 DNA is TGTGCCACCCTAAGACAGGGGACAACTAATGAAAAACTGTTTTTT. Based on the CDR3 plus reference TRBV2 and TRBJ1-4, the full variable domain is EPEVTQTPSHQVTQMGQEVILRCVPISNHLYFYWYRQILGQKVEFLVSFYNNEISEKSEIFDDQFSVERPDGSNFTLKIRSTKLEDSAMYFCATLRQGTTNEKLFFGSGTQLSVL.

V is TRBV28 and J is TRBJ2-5, with TRBD2 identical over 7 bases. The CDR3 consists of 13 residues. J lost 2 bases, V lost 8 bases, and 5 bases had no gene match. The germline CDR1 and CDR2 sequences are MDHEN and SYDVKM. The CDR3 DNA is TGTGCCAGCTTAGCTAGCGGACAAGAGACCCAGTACTTC. Translating gives CASLASGQETQYF.

The chain carries TRBV5-1 and TRBJ2-1; D uncertain. CDR1 is SGHRS, CDR2 YFSETQ, per germline. The CDR3 contains 15 residues. V shed 5 bases and J shed 5 bases, with 17 bases lying between them. CDR3 sequence: CASRPDTFVHNEQFF. Written as DNA, the CDR3 is TGCGCCAGCAGGCCCGACACCTTTGTCCACAATGAGCAGTTCTTC. Based on the CDR3 plus reference TRBV5-1 and TRBJ2-1, the full variable domain is KAGVTQTPRYLIKTRGQQVTLSCSPISGHRSVSWYQQTPGQGLQFLFEYFSETQRNKGNFPGRFSGRQFSNSRSEMNVSTLELGDSALYLCASRPDTFVHNEQFFGPGTRLTVL.

This chain links TRBV27 with TRBJ2-1; the match to TRBD2 covers 7 bases. V was clipped by 3 bases and J by 9 bases; unmatched bases: 8. The CDR3 consists of 14 residues. Germline V lookup: CDR1 MNHEY, CDR2 SMNVEV (reference sequence). The CDR3 nucleotides are TGTGCCAGCAGTTTCCTAGCGGAGGGTGGTGAGCAGTTCTTC. It codes for CASSFLAEGGEQFF.

The J gene is TRBJ1-5, the V gene TRBV28, with D tentatively TRBD1 (5 bases). The CDR3 length is 18 residues. Germline CDR1 MDHEN, CDR2 SYDVKM. Trimming stripped 8 bases from V and 3 bases from J, with 26 bases between. CDR3 DNA sequence: TGTGCCAGCCGTATTTTTAGGGACCTGGGGTGGGACAATCAGCCCCAGCATTTT. Translating gives CASRIFRDLGWDNQPQHF.

In regard to this clone: This specimen includes other DNA sequences encoding the same CDR3. The rearrangement joins TRBV18 to TRBJ1-1; D gene ambiguous. Trimming took off 2 bases at V and 0 bases at J, with 4 bases between the two ends. CDR3 length equals 13 residues. In germline, CDR1 is KGHSH, CDR2 LQKENI. As DNA, the CDR3 is TGTGCCAGCTCACCAGCGATGAACACTGAAGCTTTCTTT. This gives the protein CASSPAMNTEAFF.

The V call is TRBV28, the J call TRBJ2-7; 9 bases align to TRBD1. The CDR3 is made up of 14 amino acids. The germline CDR1 and CDR2 sequences are MDHEN and SYDVKM. Germline trimming cut 6 bases from V and 7 bases from J; bases unmatched to any gene: 10. The CDR3 loop is CASSNDRGIREQYF. CDR3 bases: TGTGCCAGCAGCAATGACAGGGGGATACGGGAGCAGTACTTC.

V is TRBV5-4 and J is TRBJ1-1, with D perhaps TRBD1 (6 bases). Germline V lookup: CDR1 SGHNT, CDR2 YYREEE (reference sequence). The CDR3 covers 15 residues. V shed 2 bases and J shed 1 base, with 12 bases lying between them. The CDR3 DNA is TGTGCCAGCAGCTTCCGGGGGCGCGGGAACACTGAAGCTTTCTTT. Amino acid sequence: CASSFRGRGNTEAFF.

V gene TRBV15 combines with J gene TRBJ2-7; 12 bases map to TRBD1. There are 14 residues in the CDR3. Germline CDR1 reads LNHNV; CDR2 reads YYDKDF (reference sequence). The V gene end was trimmed by 5 bases and the J gene end by 9 bases; junction bases not matched to a gene: 8. This CDR3 reads CATSVGTGGIVQYF. DNA for the CDR3: TGTGCCACCAGCGTTGGGACAGGGGGCATCGTGCAGTACTTC.

This rearrangement joins TRBV5-1 to TRBJ2-3, with TRBD2 matching over 10 bases. J gave up 1 base and V 0 bases, and 5 bases lay outside the gene matches. This CDR3 is 17 amino acids long. From germline, CDR1 is SGHRS and CDR2 YFSETQ. DNA of the CDR3: TGCGCCAGCAGCTTGGCTCTAGCGGGAGATGGCACAGATACGCAGTATTTT. This gives the protein CASSLALAGDGTDTQYF.

This chain joins TRBV18 and TRBJ2-2; D gene ambiguous. Germline V gene sequence: CDR1 KGHSH, CDR2 LQKENI. Trimming cost V 3 bases and J 2 bases, with 4 bases left between them. CDR3 length: 13 residues. This CDR3 is CASSPGNTGELFF. The CDR3 DNA is TGTGCCAGCTCACCCGGTAACACCGGGGAGCTGTTTTTT.

This clone has a handful of counts. The rearrangement links TRBV7-9 to TRBJ2-7, with TRBD1 matching 10 bases. In germline, CDR1 is SEHNR, CDR2 FQNEAQ (reference sequence). Trimming took 1 base from V and 0 from J; bases not matched to a gene: 3. This CDR3 has 16 amino acids. In DNA, the CDR3 is TGTGCCAGCAGCTTAGATGGGACAGGGGCCTCCTACGAGCAGTACTTC. Its protein is CASSLDGTGASYEQYF.

This rearrangement joins TRBV28 to TRBJ2-5; D unresolved. The germline CDR1 and CDR2 sequences are MDHEN and SYDVKM. The V and J ends lost 3 bases and 5 bases respectively, with 7 bases between them. The CDR3 has 12 residues. CDR3 region: CASSFSRETQYF. As DNA, the CDR3 is TGTGCCAGCAGTTTCAGCCGGGAGACCCAGTACTTC.

The rearrangement joins TRBV7-2 to TRBJ2-7; no reliable D call. V was trimmed by 0 bases and J by 2 bases, leaving 8 bases between them. The V gene's germline CDR1 is SGHTA and CDR2 FQGNSA. The CDR3 has 14 residues. CDR3 sequence reads: CASSLALKAYEQYF. CDR3 coding DNA: TGTGCCAGCAGCTTAGCCCTTAAGGCCTACGAGCAGTACTTC.

The V and J genes are TRBV14 and TRBJ2-7; 7 positions agree with TRBD2. This CDR3 is 20 amino acids long. Germline V gene data show CDR1 as SGHDN and CDR2 as FVKESK. V was pared by 0 bases and J by 3 bases, with 20 bases of the junction left unmatched. For the CDR3, the DNA is TGTGCCAGCAGCCAAGACCTACTAGGAGGGAGGGCCTTTATTTTCTACGAGCAGTACTTC. Protein sequence: CASSQDLLGGRAFIFYEQYF.

V and J are TRBV11-2 and TRBJ1-1; D call uncertain. CDR1 SGHAT and CDR2 FQNNGV come from the germline V gene. Trimming shortened V by 5 bases and J by 4 bases, and 14 bases separated the two germline ends. The CDR3 sequence is 14 residues long. The CDR3 DNA sequence: TGTGCCAGCAGCCCCCCCCCGGGAGGCACTGAAGCTTTCTTT. Its protein product is CASSPPPGGTEAFF. Full variable domain (missing parts from reference TRBV11-2 and TRBJ1-1): EAGVAQSPRYKIIEKRQSVAFWCNPISGHATLYWYQQILGQGPKLLIQFQNNGVVDDSQLPKDRFSAERLKGVDSTLKIQPAKLEDSAVYLCASSPPPGGTEAFFGQGTRLTVV.

The V and J genes are TRBV10-1 and TRBJ2-1, with a tentative D call TRBD2 (5 bases). The V gene's germline CDR1 is WNHNN and CDR2 SYGVQD (reference sequence). V gave up 2 bases and J gave up 0 bases, with 8 bases separating them. The CDR3 covers 15 residues. The CDR3 bases are TGCGCCAGCAGTGAGAGCGGAACCTCCTACAATGAGCAGTTCTTC. Translating it yields CASSESGTSYNEQFF.

V and J are TRBV2 and TRBJ2-1, with D tentatively TRBD2 (5 bases). This CDR3 is built from 14 residues. From germline, CDR1 is SNHLY and CDR2 FYNNEI. V dropped 8 bases and J dropped 5 bases, with 16 bases sitting between them. CDR3 coding DNA: TGTGCCAGCTCGAGAGGTGACGGGGACAATGAGCAGTTCTTC. This sequence encodes CASSRGDGDNEQFF. Using reference TRBV2 and TRBJ2-1 for the parts outside the CDR3, the full variable domain is EPEVTQTPSHQVTQMGQEVILRCVPISNHLYFYWYRQILGQKVEFLVSFYNNEISEKSEIFDDQFSVERPDGSNFTLKIRSTKLEDSAMYFCASSRGDGDNEQFFGPGTRLTVL.

The chain uses TRBV6-4 and TRBJ2-7; TRBD2 aligns across 9 bases. Per the germline V gene, CDR1 is MRHNA and CDR2 is SNTAGT. The CDR3 is 17 amino acids. Trimming at V came to 3 bases and at J to 0 bases, leaving 9 bases not matched to a gene. The DNA for the CDR3 is TGTGCCAGCAGTGAAGAGTCTGTAGCGGGGGACTCCTACGAGCAGTACTTC. It codes for CASSEESVAGDSYEQYF.